This entry lists 4 T cell receptor beta chains sequenced from one sample in a study of identical twins. TCRdb used MiXCR to reprocess the 5' RACE reads, holding one entry per CDR3 protein. Of hundreds of thousands of distinct CDR3 sequences listed, approximately 25% are singletons. The sample was also linked to a second study, of T cells expressing NK-cell markers.

Material: CD4+ T cells sorted from blood. Every receptor here comes from a woman between 18 and 29 years old in good health.

The V call is TRBV5-6, the J call TRBJ2-1, with D possibly called TRBD1 or TRBD2 (7 bases each). Trimming left V 0 bases short and J 2 bases short, with 15 bases between. This CDR3 is 17 amino acids long. Germline CDR1 is SGHDT and CDR2 is YYEEEE. CDR3: CASSLARGGSPYNEQFF. Written as DNA, the CDR3 is TGTGCCAGCAGCTTGGCCAGGGGGGGTTCCCCCTACAATGAGCAGTTCTTC. The full variable domain, rest sourced from reference TRBV5-6 and TRBJ2-1, is DAGVTQSPTHLIKTRGQQVTLRCSPKSGHDTVSWYQQALGQGPQFIFQYYEEEERQRGNFPDRFSGHQFPNYSSELNVNALLLGDSALYLCASSLARGGSPYNEQFFGPGTRLTVL.

The chain joins TRBV27 to TRBJ2-1; D gene ambiguous. Trimming took 3 bases from V and 4 from J, leaving 10 bases between them. The CDR3 has 14 amino acids. Germline CDR1 and CDR2: MNHEY and SMNVEV (reference sequence). The CDR3 is CASSLRARYNEQFF. The CDR3 coding sequence is TGTGCCAGCAGTTTGAGAGCCAGATACAATGAGCAGTTCTTC.

The chain employs TRBV20-1 and TRBJ1-4; no clear D. In germline, CDR1 is DFQATT, CDR2 SNEGSKA (reference sequence). This CDR3 has 13 amino acids. Trimming left V 5 bases short and J 7 bases short, with 14 bases between. The CDR3 here is CSAVGLEGEKLFF. As DNA, the CDR3 is TGCAGTGCTGTGGGGTTGGAGGGTGAAAAACTGTTTTTT.

The J gene is TRBJ2-2, the V gene TRBV10-3; maybe TRBD1 (6 bases). This CDR3 has 15 amino acids. Germline-derived CDR1 and CDR2 are ENHRY and SYGVKD. V was trimmed by 2 bases and J by 4 bases, leaving 11 bases between them. The CDR3 spells CAISEGQHATGELFF. The CDR3 DNA is TGTGCCATCAGTGAGGGACAGCACGCCACCGGGGAGCTGTTTTTT.